Presented here are 4 T cell receptor beta chains from one specimen sequenced in a study of Ad26.COV2.S vaccination and SARS-CoV-2 variants. Described treatment: about 20 received Ad26.COV2.S at low or high dose, single or two shots; about 5 received placebo; per-sample allocation not given. Following the first vaccine or placebo injection, samples were taken on day 63. The assay was immunoSEQ multiplex PCR, and TCRdb's table has in-frame clones only and misses some. The table includes approximately 280,000 clones, roughly 86% detected once. The sequenced sample was peripheral blood, obtained in a trial of Ad26.COV2.S vaccine versus placebo. These receptors were collected from a person aged 18 to 65 who received the Ad26.COV2.S COVID-19 vaccine or a placebo.

V usage is TRBV7-6 and J usage is TRBJ1-2; TRBD1 might be the D (5 bases). V was shortened by 1 base and J by 8 bases, with 29 bases between the two germline ends. The CDR3 totals 19 residues. Germline CDR1 reads SGHVS; CDR2 reads FNYEAQ. The CDR3 sequence is CASSLGGDLRAAREAGYTF. The CDR3 DNA is TGTGCCAGCAGCTTAGGGGGGGATCTTAGGGCCGCCAGGGAGGCCGGCTACACCTTC.

Regarding this clone: This clone may be a read error of a much larger clone one base away. The identical CDR3 is also encoded by other nucleotide sequences in the sample. The chain recombines TRBV6-5 with TRBJ1-5; D is unclear. The V end was cut by 0 bases, the J end by 1 base, with 4 bases between. Germline V gives CDR1 MNHEY, CDR2 SVGAGI. The CDR3 is made up of 14 amino acids. In DNA, the CDR3 is TGTGCCAGCAGTTACTCGAGGAGCAATCAGCCCCAGCATTTT. Translating it yields CASSYSRSNQPQHF.

The V and J genes are TRBV28 and TRBJ2-7; possibly TRBD2 for D (6 bases). This CDR3 has 15 amino acids. Trimming cost V 3 bases and J 3 bases, with 15 bases left between them. The germline CDR1 and CDR2 sequences are MDHEN and SYDVKM. CDR3 sequence reads: CASSLGPGLYYEQYF. CDR3 DNA sequence: TGTGCCAGCAGTTTGGGCCCGGGACTTTACTACGAGCAGTACTTC.

The count of this clone is one. The V and J genes are TRBV27 and TRBJ2-1; possible D gene TRBD2, 5 bases. Germline V lookup: CDR1 MNHEY, CDR2 SMNVEV (reference sequence). The CDR3 loop spans 16 amino acids. V was clipped by 2 bases and J by 8 bases, with 19 bases between them. CDR3 DNA sequence: TGTGCCAGCAGTTTAGCGGGCTCTCGCTATGGGGATGAGCAGTTCTTC. Translating it yields CASSLAGSRYGDEQFF.